This TCR beta chain was captured by sequencing in a study of human T cells and chemical hapten exposure. About the study: Across its roughly 22 weeks, the study gave patients weekly diphenylcyclopropenone doses to the scalp. Regarding the study as a whole: No shift was seen in TCRs above 1 in 1000 frequency with DPC sensitization.

This clonotype was recorded at least ten times. Its antigen is unidentified. Specified time point: pre-sensitization, week 0. Indicated treatment: therapeutic diphenylcyclopropenone sensitization with weekly scalp DPC. Staff drew blood before applying each patch test. Germline assignment: CDR1 SGHDN and CDR2 FVKESK. The CDR3 is 17 amino acids. V shed 0 bases and J shed 6 bases, with 19 bases lying between them. One entry per CDR3 protein, called by TCRdb with MiXCR from the RACE reads. The sample yields some 300,000 distinct CDR3 sequences, approximately 5% seen once. Here the sequenced sample was whole blood, taken in connection with sensitization to the hapten diphenylcyclopropenone (DPC). The V and J genes are TRBV14 and TRBJ2-3; either TRBD1 or TRBD2 may supply D (6 bases each). The TCR was taken from a woman between 18 and 29 years old with alopecia areata. Some clones in this sample may be carry-over from other donors' samples. CDR3 nucleotide sequence: TGTGCCAGCAGCCAAGATCCGACGGGGGCCGCCCCCGATACGCAGTATTTT. This gives the protein CASSQDPTGAAPDTQYF.